Below, 24 T cell receptor beta chains from the same sample are listed, as sequenced in a study of blood T cell repertoires in COVID-19. Assay used: immunoSEQ multiplex PCR; TCRdb lists only in-frame clones, some missing. The sample has roughly 91,000 clones, about four fifths seen once. Sequencing was done on a sample of peripheral blood. The source is a woman at least 80 years old with acute or convalescent COVID-19.

V is TRBV28 and J is TRBJ2-7; 10 positions agree with TRBD2. Germline V gene lookup returns CDR1 MDHEN and CDR2 SYDVKM. The CDR3 runs to 14 residues. V shed 1 base, J shed 6 bases, and the junction held 3 bases outside the gene matches. Here the CDR3 reads CASSLFPSGSEQYF. Written as DNA, the CDR3 is TGTGCCAGCAGTTTATTCCCTAGCGGGAGCGAGCAGTACTTC.

The chain has TRBV6-5 and TRBJ2-1; 12 positions agree with TRBD2. The CDR3 contains 15 residues. V trimming: 7 bases; J trimming: 7 bases; junction bases outside the gene matches: 8. Germline CDR1 and CDR2: MNHEY and SVGAGI. This CDR3 is CASTATSGSRNEQFF. The CDR3, as DNA: TGTGCCAGCACCGCGACTAGCGGGAGTCGGAATGAGCAGTTCTTC.

This rearrangement joins TRBV2 to TRBJ1-2; 10 nucleotides match TRBD1. Germline CDR1 is SNHLY and CDR2 is FYNNEI. The CDR3 loop spans 15 amino acids. The V and J ends lost 1 base and 7 bases, in that order; junction bases with no gene match: 6. The DNA for the CDR3 is TGTGCCAGCAGTGAAGGTTGGGACAGGGGCTTTGGCTACACCTTC. Protein product: CASSEGWDRGFGYTF.

V usage is TRBV4-1 and J usage is TRBJ2-5; TRBD2 matches at 10 bases. This CDR3 comprises 16 residues. J was trimmed by 1 base and V by 3 bases; bases with no gene match: 5. Germline V gene data show CDR1 as MGHRA and CDR2 as YSYEKL. In DNA form, the CDR3 reads TGCGCCAGCAGCCAGGTAGCGGGAGGCCTCCAAGAGACCCAGTACTTC. Protein: CASSQVAGGLQETQYF.

Concerning this clone: Other nucleotide sequences from this sample produce the same CDR3. V and J are TRBV5-8 and TRBJ2-5, with 9 nucleotides matching TRBD1. V lost 2 bases, J lost 2 bases, and 1 base stayed unmatched. CDR1 is SGHTS and CDR2 is YDEGEE in the germline V gene. The CDR3 loop spans 14 amino acids. CDR3 sequence: CASSLGQGQETQYF. As DNA, the CDR3 is TGTGCCAGCAGCTTAGGACAGGGGCAAGAGACCCAGTACTTC.

The chain couples TRBV19 to TRBJ1-2; D gene unclear. The CDR3 is 19 amino acids. The V gene lost 7 bases and the J gene lost 1 base, with 28 bases spanning the gap. Germline V gene data show CDR1 as LNHDA and CDR2 as SQIVND (reference sequence). The CDR3 nucleotides are TGTGCCAGTAACGGGAGAGGTGAAGGCACAGCCGACTTTAACTATGGCTACACCTTC. Translating gives CASNGRGEGTADFNYGYTF.

This rearrangement joins TRBV27 to TRBJ2-5, with TRBD1 identical over 7 bases. This CDR3 spans 14 amino acids. Germline lookup yields CDR1 MNHEY and CDR2 SMNVEV (reference sequence). The junction had 8 bases not matched to a gene; V was cut back by 5 bases and J by 5 bases. Here the CDR3 DNA reads TGTGCCAGCAGTCCAATACAGGGGTTGGAGACCCAGTACTTC. It codes for CASSPIQGLETQYF.

The genes are TRBV29-1 and TRBJ2-3, with TRBD1 matching 8 bases. Trimming removed 4 bases from V and 4 bases from J; junction bases left unmatched: 7. There are 14 residues in the CDR3. From germline, CDR1 is SQVTM and CDR2 ANQGSEA. The CDR3 protein is CSVARTGFADTQYF. The CDR3 DNA reads TGCAGCGTTGCTAGGACAGGGTTTGCAGATACGCAGTATTTT.

This clone was observed a handful of times. CDR3 in DNA: TGTGCCAGCAGGGAGGTTGGTGGGCTCAAAAACATTCAGTACTTC. It specifies CASREVGGLKNIQYF. This sequence joins TRBV6-5 and TRBJ2-4, with TRBD2 as a possible D gene (5 bases). Trimming removed 6 bases at V and 3 bases at J, with 15 bases between. The CDR3 covers 15 residues. The germline gives CDR1 MNHEY, CDR2 SVGAGI.

V is TRBV6-6 and J is TRBJ2-7; D is unresolved. The CDR3 spans 16 residues. With 3 bases removed from V and 2 bases from J, the gap between germline ends came to 17 bases. The germline gives CDR1 MNHNY, CDR2 SVGAGI (reference sequence). The DNA for the CDR3 is TGTGCCAGCAGTTATTCCGTCATACGAGGTGCCTACGAGCAGTACTTC. The encoded protein is CASSYSVIRGAYEQYF.

This sequence joins TRBV20-1 and TRBJ2-3; perhaps TRBD1 as D (5 bases). The germline CDR1 and CDR2 sequences are DFQATT and SNEGSKA (reference sequence). V gave up 7 bases and J gave up 4 bases, with 9 bases separating them. The CDR3 spans 11 residues. The CDR3 loop reads CSVGVADTQYF. The CDR3 coding sequence is TGCAGTGTAGGGGTGGCAGATACGCAGTATTTT.

V gene TRBV2 combines with J gene TRBJ2-7; D not certain. Trimming shortened V by 1 base and J by 5 bases, and 6 bases separated the two germline ends. The CDR3 contains 12 residues. In germline, CDR1 is SNHLY, CDR2 FYNNEI. This chain's CDR3 is CASSEEINEQYF. In DNA form, the CDR3 reads TGTGCCAGCAGTGAAGAAATAAACGAGCAGTACTTC. Looking up the rest from reference TRBV2 and TRBJ2-7 gives the full variable domain: EPEVTQTPSHQVTQMGQEVILRCVPISNHLYFYWYRQILGQKVEFLVSFYNNEISEKSEIFDDQFSVERPDGSNFTLKIRSTKLEDSAMYFCASSEEINEQYFGPGTRLTVT.

The chain uses TRBV30 and TRBJ2-7, with 16 nucleotides matching TRBD2. Germline lookup yields CDR1 GTSNPN and CDR2 SVGIG (reference sequence). Losses at the gene ends were 0 bases for V and 3 bases for J; bases not matched to a gene: 11. CDR3 length: 19 residues. The CDR3 DNA follows: TGTGCCTGGAGTGTTGGGGGACTAGCGGGAGGGCCCCCCCACTACGAGCAGTACTTC. Protein: CAWSVGGLAGGPPHYEQYF.

A note on this clone: This CDR3 is also generated by other DNA sequences in the sample. Here the CDR3 DNA reads TGTGCCAGCAGCCGGACAGGGGGCAATCAGCCCCAGCATTTT. It is translated as CASSRTGGNQPQHF. The chain combines TRBV11-2 with TRBJ1-5, with TRBD1 identical over 9 bases. The CDR3 totals 14 residues. In germline, CDR1 is SGHAT, CDR2 FQNNGV. The V gene end was trimmed by 5 bases and the J gene end by 2 bases; junction bases not matched to a gene: 1.

The chain uses TRBV5-6 and TRBJ2-1, with TRBD2 as a possible D gene (5 bases). Between the trimmed V and J ends, which lost 4 bases and 6 bases, there was a span of 14 bases. Germline CDR1 reads SGHDT; CDR2 reads YYEEEE. The CDR3 has 14 amino acids. CDR3 sequence: CASSLAGWGNEQFF. The DNA of the CDR3 is TGTGCCAGCAGCCTAGCCGGGTGGGGCAATGAGCAGTTCTTC.

The J gene is TRBJ1-1, the V gene TRBV6-5; D gene unclear. The V and J ends lost 11 bases and 1 base respectively, with 8 bases between them. CDR1 is MNHEY and CDR2 is SVGAGI in the germline V gene. This CDR3 spans 11 amino acids. In DNA, the CDR3 is TGTGCCGCCTCGGGGAACACTGAAGCTTTCTTT. Encoded protein: CAASGNTEAFF.

The chain joins TRBV5-1 to TRBJ1-1; the match to TRBD1 covers 9 bases. Germline-derived CDR1 and CDR2 are SGHRS and YFSETQ. Losses at the gene ends were 3 bases for V and 1 base for J; bases not matched to a gene: 1. This CDR3 has 14 residues. CDR3 nucleotide sequence: TGCGCCAGCAGCTCGGGACAGGGGAACACTGAAGCTTTCTTT. Amino acid sequence: CASSSGQGNTEAFF.

The chain uses TRBV25-1 and TRBJ2-5, with 11 bases fitting TRBD2. This CDR3 has 16 residues. Per germline, CDR1 MGHDK and CDR2 SYGVNS. With 6 bases clipped from V and 2 bases from J, the junction kept 8 bases outside the gene matches. CDR3 in DNA: TGTGCCAGCAGCCCCGGCCTAGCGGGAGGACAAGAGACCCAGTACTTC. Its translation: CASSPGLAGGQETQYF.

The chain joins TRBV28 to TRBJ2-6; 7 nucleotides agree with TRBD2. CDR1 and CDR2 from the germline V gene are MDHEN and SYDVKM. CDR3 length: 20 amino acids. V lost 5 bases and J lost 0; bases outside the gene matches: 16. The CDR3: CASSPVGGTLLASGANVLTF. CDR3 coding DNA: TGTGCCAGCAGTCCCGTGGGAGGGACCCTCCTGGCCTCTGGGGCCAACGTCCTGACTTTC. The full variable domain, with the rest looked up from reference TRBV28 and TRBJ2-6, is DVKVTQSSRYLVKRTGEKVFLECVQDMDHENMFWYRQDPGLGLRLIYFSYDVKMKEKGDIPEGYSVSREKKERFSLILESASTNQTSMYLCASSPVGGTLLASGANVLTFGAGSRLTVL.

The V and J genes are TRBV9 and TRBJ2-2; a weak D match, TRBD2 (5 bases). Per the germline V gene, CDR1 is SGDLS and CDR2 is YYNGEE. CDR3 length equals 16 residues. V dropped 0 bases and J dropped 4 bases, with 13 bases sitting between them. CDR3 sequence (DNA): TGTGCCAGCAGCGTAGGAGCGGATGCAGGCACCGGGGAGCTGTTTTTT. Translation gives CASSVGADAGTGELFF.

The sample holds one count of this clone. The genes are TRBV25-1 and TRBJ1-5; D might be TRBD1 (5 bases). Trimming pared 4 bases from V and 4 bases from J, leaving 14 bases between. This CDR3 is 15 amino acids long. Per the germline V gene, CDR1 is MGHDK and CDR2 is SYGVNS. The CDR3 is CASSGSRGGNQPQHF. In DNA form, the CDR3 reads TGTGCCAGCAGTGGGTCCCGGGGGGGTAATCAGCCCCAGCATTTT. Using reference TRBV25-1 and TRBJ1-5 for the parts outside the CDR3, the full variable domain is EADIYQTPRYLVIGTGKKITLECSQTMGHDKMYWYQQDPGMELHLIHYSYGVNSTEKGDLSSESTVSRIRTEHFPLTLESARPSHTSQYLCASSGSRGGNQPQHFGDGTRLSIL.

The chain recombines TRBV11-2 with TRBJ1-5; TRBD1 is a possible D gene (5 bases). The CDR3 loop spans 14 amino acids. The V end was cut by 3 bases, the J end by 6 bases, with 12 bases between. CDR1 SGHAT and CDR2 FQNNGV come from the germline V gene. As DNA, the CDR3 is TGTGCCAGCAGCTTGGCGGGGGGAGGTCAGCCCCAGCATTTT. Residues: CASSLAGGGQPQHF.

The CDR3 spells CASSESGTRQEYGYTF. The CDR3 region has the DNA TGTGCCAGCAGTGAATCCGGGACACGGCAAGAATATGGCTACACCTTC. This chain links TRBV25-1 with TRBJ1-2; the D gene is possibly TRBD1 (6 bases). Germline assignment: CDR1 MGHDK and CDR2 SYGVNS. The CDR3 totals 16 residues. Trimming removed 1 base from V and 5 bases from J, with 17 bases in between.

This chain uses TRBV7-2 with TRBJ1-6, with D possibly matching TRBD1 (5 bases). This CDR3 spans 17 amino acids. The germline V and J ends were trimmed by 1 base and 5 bases, with 15 bases remaining between them. Germline loops: CDR1 SGHTA, CDR2 FQGNSA. The CDR3 here is CASSLVWAGINNSPLHF. The CDR3 DNA is TGTGCCAGCAGCTTAGTTTGGGCAGGGATCAATAATTCACCCCTCCACTTT.